The rows below give T cell receptor beta chains drawn from one sample of a study of CD8+ T cells in alopecia areata. Clones were read by immunoSEQ multiplex PCR, and TCRdb kept only the in-frame ones, dropping some. The sample contains about 150,000 clones, less than 70% of which appear only once. This sample comprised CD8+ T cells sorted from blood, obtained at week 4, from a patient treated with tofacitinib. The receptor set was obtained from a human donor with alopecia areata. Both conserved end residues are part of each CDR3. A clone size is listed for some rows: how often the clone was seen (once, few, many), or a class if it is expanded.

clone_size cdr3_length v_call cdr3_aa
. 14 TRBV5-1 CASSLQGSVNEQFF
. 15 TRBV27 CASSLGYSGANVLTF
. 15 TRBV19 CASSPDNLNSYEQYF
. 18 TRBV4-3 CASSQEISGGAGNQPQHF
. 15 TRBV29-1 CSVTGGLTLVPEAFF
. 15 TRBV7-9 CASSPPGQGNQPQHF
many 13 TRBV7-8 CASSVDRQETQYF
. 17 TRBV21-1 CASRSGQGMAHYNEQFF
few 17 TRBV7-8 CASSLLQGGTQWWDQYF
once 14 TRBV25-1 CASSENGAGTEAFF
. 15 TRBV13 CASSLGVEGWTEAFF
. 12 TRBV13 CASSIWGSPLHF
. 12 TRBV30 CAWIPVTGELFF
. 13 TRBV13 CASSGQFTLEQYF
. 14 TRBV10-3 CAISDPGLSYEQYF
few 11 TRBV18 CASSSGQGLFF
. 18 TRBV13 CASSYDPKPQASTDTQYF
once 13 TRBV27 CASSLSLGYGYTF
. 18 TRBV6-4 CATPGTGDSFVAKNIQYF
. 14 TRBV27 CASSLSADATEAFF
. 16 TRBV4-1 CASSQEGGAPNYGYTF
. 17 TRBV11-2 CASSLREGTRAYNEQFF
. 14 TRBV13 CASSFGSRADEAFF
. 13 TRBV6-5 CASLGAAYTEAFF
. 13 TRBV19 CASSRDSYNEQFF
few 14 TRBV7-2 CASSLGRINEKLFF
. 15 TRBV4-1 CASSQVASGYNEQFF
few 15 TRBV2 CASSEESDRDTEAFF
. 15 TRBV11-2 CASSLIGAAGETQYF
. 13 TRBV5-6 CASSLRLFYEQYF
few 13 TRBV29-1 CSVVEGTSPEAFF
. 11 TRBV30 CAWSEGNEQFF
few 11 TRBV19 CASSNGGDTYF
. 11 TRBV25-1 CASSGYNEQFF
. 14 TRBV27 CASNIGGSSYEQYF